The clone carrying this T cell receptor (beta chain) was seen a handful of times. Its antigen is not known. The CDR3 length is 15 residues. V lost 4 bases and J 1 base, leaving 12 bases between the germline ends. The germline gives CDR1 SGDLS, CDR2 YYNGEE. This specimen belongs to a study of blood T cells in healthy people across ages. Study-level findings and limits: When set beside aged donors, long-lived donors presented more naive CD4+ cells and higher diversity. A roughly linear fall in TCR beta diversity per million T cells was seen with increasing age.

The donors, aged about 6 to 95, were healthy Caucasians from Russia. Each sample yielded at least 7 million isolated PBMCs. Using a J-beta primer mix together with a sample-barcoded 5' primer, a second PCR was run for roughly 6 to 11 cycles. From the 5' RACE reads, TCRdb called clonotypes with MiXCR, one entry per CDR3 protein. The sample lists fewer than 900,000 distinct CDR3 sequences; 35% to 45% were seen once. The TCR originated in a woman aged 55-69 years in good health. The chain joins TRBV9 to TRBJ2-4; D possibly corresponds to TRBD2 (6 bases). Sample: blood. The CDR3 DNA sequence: TGTGCCAGCAGCTCGACTAGAGATGCCAAAAACATTCAGTACTTC. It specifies CASSSTRDAKNIQYF. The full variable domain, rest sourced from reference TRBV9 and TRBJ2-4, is DSGVTQTPKHLITATGQRVTLRCSPRSGDLSVYWYQQSLDQGLQFLIQYYNGEERAKGNILERFSAQQFPDLHSELNLSSLELGDSALYFCASSSTRDAKNIQYFGAGTRLSVL.